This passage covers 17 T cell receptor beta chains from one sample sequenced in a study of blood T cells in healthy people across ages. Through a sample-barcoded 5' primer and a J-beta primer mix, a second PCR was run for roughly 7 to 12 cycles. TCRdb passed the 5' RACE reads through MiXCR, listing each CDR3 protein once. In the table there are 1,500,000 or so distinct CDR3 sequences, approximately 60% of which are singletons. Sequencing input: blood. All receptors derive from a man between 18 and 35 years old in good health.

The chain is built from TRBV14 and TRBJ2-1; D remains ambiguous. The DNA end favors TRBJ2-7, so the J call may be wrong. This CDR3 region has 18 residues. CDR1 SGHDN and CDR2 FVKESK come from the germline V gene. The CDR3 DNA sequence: TGTGCCAGCAGCCTCGATATTTTCGGCGGAAGCTCCTACAATGAGCAGTACTTC. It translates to CASSLDIFGGSSYNEQYF.

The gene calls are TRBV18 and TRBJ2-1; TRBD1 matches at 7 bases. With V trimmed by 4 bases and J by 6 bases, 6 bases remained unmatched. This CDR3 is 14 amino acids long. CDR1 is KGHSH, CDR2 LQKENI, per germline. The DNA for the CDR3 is TGTGCCAGCTCACTTATCCGGGACAGCAATGAGCAGTTCTTC. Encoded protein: CASSLIRDSNEQFF.

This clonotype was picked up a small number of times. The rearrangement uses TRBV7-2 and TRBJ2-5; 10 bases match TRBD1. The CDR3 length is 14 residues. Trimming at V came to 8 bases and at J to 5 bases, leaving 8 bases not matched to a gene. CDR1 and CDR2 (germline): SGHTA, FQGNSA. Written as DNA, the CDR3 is TGTGCCAGCCGATTATGGACAGGGGGGGAGACCCAGTACTTC. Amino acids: CASRLWTGGETQYF.

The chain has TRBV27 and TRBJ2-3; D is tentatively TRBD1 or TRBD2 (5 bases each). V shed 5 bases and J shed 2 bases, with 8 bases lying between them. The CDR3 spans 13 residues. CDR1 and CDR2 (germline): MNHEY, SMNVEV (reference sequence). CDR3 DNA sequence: TGTGCCAGCAGTCAGGGAGCCACAGATACGCAGTATTTT. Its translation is CASSQGATDTQYF.

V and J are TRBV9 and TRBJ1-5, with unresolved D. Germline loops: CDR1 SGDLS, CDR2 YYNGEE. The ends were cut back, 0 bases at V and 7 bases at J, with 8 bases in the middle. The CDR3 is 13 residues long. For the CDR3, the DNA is TGTGCCAGCAGCGTAGATCAGAGGCAGCCCCAGCATTTT. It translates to CASSVDQRQPQHF.

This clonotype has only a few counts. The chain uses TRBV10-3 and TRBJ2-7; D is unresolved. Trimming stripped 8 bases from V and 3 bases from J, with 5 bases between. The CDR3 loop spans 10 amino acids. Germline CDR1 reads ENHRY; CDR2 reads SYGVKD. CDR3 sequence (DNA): TGTGCCATCGGGGACTACGAGCAGTACTTC. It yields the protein CAIGDYEQYF.

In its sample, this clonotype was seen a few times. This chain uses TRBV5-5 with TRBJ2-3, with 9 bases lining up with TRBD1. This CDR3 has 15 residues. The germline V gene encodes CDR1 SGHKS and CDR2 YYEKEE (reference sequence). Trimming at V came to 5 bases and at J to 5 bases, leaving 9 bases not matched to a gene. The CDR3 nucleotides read TGTGCCAGCAGACTCACAGGGGGCGCGGTAGATACGCAGTATTTT. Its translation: CASRLTGGAVDTQYF. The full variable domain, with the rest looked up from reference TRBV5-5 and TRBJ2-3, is DAGVTQSPTHLIKTRGQQVTLRCSPISGHKSVSWYQQVLGQGPQFIFQYYEKEERGRGNFPDRFSARQFPNYSSELNVNALLLGDSALYLCASRLTGGAVDTQYFGPGTRLTVL.

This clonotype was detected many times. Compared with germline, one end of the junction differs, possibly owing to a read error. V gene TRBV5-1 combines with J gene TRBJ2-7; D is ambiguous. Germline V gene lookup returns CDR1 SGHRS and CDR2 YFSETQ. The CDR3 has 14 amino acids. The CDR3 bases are TGTGCCAGCAGCCTCGGGCGGAACTCCTACGAGCAGTACTTC. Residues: CASSLGRNSYEQYF.

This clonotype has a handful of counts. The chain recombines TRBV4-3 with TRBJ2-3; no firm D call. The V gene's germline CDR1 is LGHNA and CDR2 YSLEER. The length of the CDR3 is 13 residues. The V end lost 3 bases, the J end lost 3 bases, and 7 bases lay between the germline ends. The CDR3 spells CASSHRPTDTQYF. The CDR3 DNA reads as TGCGCCAGCAGCCACCGGCCGACAGATACGCAGTATTTT.

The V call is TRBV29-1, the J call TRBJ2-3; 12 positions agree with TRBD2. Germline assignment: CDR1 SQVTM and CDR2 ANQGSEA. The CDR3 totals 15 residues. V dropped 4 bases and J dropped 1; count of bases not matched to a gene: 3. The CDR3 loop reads CSVAWTSGGTDTQYF. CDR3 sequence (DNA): TGCAGCGTTGCCTGGACTAGCGGGGGCACAGATACGCAGTATTTT.

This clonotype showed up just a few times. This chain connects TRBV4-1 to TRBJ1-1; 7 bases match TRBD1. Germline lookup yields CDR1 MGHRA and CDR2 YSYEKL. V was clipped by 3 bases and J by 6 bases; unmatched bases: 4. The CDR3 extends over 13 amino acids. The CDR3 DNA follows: TGCGCCAGCAGCCAGACAGGGTTGGCTGAAGCTTTCTTT. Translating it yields CASSQTGLAEAFF.

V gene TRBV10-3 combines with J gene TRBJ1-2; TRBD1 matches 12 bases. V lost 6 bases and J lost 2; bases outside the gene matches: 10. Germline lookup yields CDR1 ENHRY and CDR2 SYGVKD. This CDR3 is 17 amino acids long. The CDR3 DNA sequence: TGTGCCATCAGGGGATCCGGGACAGGGGGCAAAAACTATGGCTACACCTTC. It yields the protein CAIRGSGTGGKNYGYTF.

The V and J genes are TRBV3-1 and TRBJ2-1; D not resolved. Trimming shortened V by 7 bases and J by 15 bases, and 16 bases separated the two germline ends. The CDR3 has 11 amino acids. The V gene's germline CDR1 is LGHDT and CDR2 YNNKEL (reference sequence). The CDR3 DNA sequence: TGTGCCAGCAAAGAGAGAGGAAGGGCGTTCTTC. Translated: CASKERGRAFF.

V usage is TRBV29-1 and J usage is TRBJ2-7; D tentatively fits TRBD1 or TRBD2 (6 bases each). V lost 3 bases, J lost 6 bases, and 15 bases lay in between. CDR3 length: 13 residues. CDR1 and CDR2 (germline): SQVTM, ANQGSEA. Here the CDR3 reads CSVDVPGAGEQYF. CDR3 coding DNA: TGCAGCGTTGATGTGCCGGGGGCGGGCGAGCAGTACTTC.

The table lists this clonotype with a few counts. The CDR3 nucleotides are TGTGCCAGCAGCTTAAGGAGCGCGGGGGGTGCGGAGACCCAGTACTTC. The encoded protein is CASSLRSAGGAETQYF. The rearrangement uses TRBV7-2 and TRBJ2-5; the match to TRBD2 covers 8 bases. This CDR3 region has 16 residues. Looked up from germline, CDR1 is SGHTA and CDR2 is FQGNSA. Trimming cost V 2 bases and J 5 bases; bases outside gene matches: 10.

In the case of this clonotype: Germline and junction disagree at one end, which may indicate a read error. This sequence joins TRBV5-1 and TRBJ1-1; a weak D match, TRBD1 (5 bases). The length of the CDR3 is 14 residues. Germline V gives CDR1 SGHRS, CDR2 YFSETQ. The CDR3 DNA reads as TGTGCCAGCAGCTTGGACACCTTGAACACTGAAGCTTTCTTT. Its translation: CASSLDTLNTEAFF.

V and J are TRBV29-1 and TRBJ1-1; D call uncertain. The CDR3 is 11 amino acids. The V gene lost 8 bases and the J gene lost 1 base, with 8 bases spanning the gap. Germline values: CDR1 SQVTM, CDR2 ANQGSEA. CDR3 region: CSTGSNTEAFF. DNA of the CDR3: TGCAGCACGGGATCGAACACTGAAGCTTTCTTT.